This TCR beta chain was sequenced for a study of T cells in Graves' hyperthyroidism and ophthalmopathy. RNA transcripts yielded amplified TCR beta CDR3 regions. The primer set for the first-round RT-PCR of the TCR CDR3 was HTBI. Each CDR3 protein is one row after TCRdb ran MiXCR on the multiplex PCR reads. The sample has 150,000 or so distinct CDR3 sequences; roughly a fifth are singletons. This clonotype was counted ten times or more. Looked up from germline, CDR1 is SGHTA and CDR2 is FQGTGA. J was trimmed by 4 bases and V by 3 bases; bases with no gene match: 0. This CDR3 contains 13 residues. Any symptoms of ophthalmopathy came after the first hyperthyroidism diagnosis, from which the blood sample dates.

The receptor comes from a woman aged 50 to 60 with Graves' hyperthyroidism that later progressed to Graves' ophthalmopathy. The sample taken for sequencing was blood. V is TRBV7-3 and J is TRBJ2-5; TRBD1 matches 9 bases. The DNA of the CDR3 is TGTGCCAGCAGCTTGGACAGGGGAGAGACCCAGTACTTC. Translation: CASSLDRGETQYF.